This T cell receptor (beta chain) was sequenced in a study of shared clonotypes between healthy human individuals. General study findings and limits: The diversity represented, both genetic and in exposure history, was limited by few donors.

Clones were read by immunoSEQ multiplex PCR, and TCRdb kept only the in-frame ones, dropping some. The sample yields around 510,000 clones, roughly four fifths seen once. From germline, CDR1 is SQVTM and CDR2 ANQGSEA. Trimming removed 0 bases from V and 5 bases from J, with 17 bases in between. The CDR3 contains 16 residues. This clone has just one count. Its target is not known. Material for sequencing was PBMCs. The J gene is TRBJ2-1, the V gene TRBV29-1, with a possible D match to TRBD2 (5 bases). The sequence was obtained from a woman between 40 and 55 years old in good health. Some clones in this sample may be carry-over from other donors' samples. The CDR3 bases are TGCAGCGTTGAAGATAACGGGCCGCCGGGAAACAATGAGCAGTTCTTC. Its protein is CSVEDNGPPGNNEQFF.